The rows below give T cell receptor beta chains drawn from one sample of a study of cytomegalovirus exposure and HLA in healthy donors. Generated by immunoSEQ multiplex PCR, the TCRdb table keeps only in-frame clones and is missing some. The table has roughly 130,000 clones, 70% to 80% seen once. Input material: PBMCs. These TCRs come from a woman in her forties or fifties in good health and CMV-seropositive. Each CDR3 is given with its conserved first and last residue. D genes are given only for firm matches.

V gene | CDR3 length | D gene | CDR3 protein
TRBV7-9 | 19 | TRBD1 | CASSLAGTASFATNEKLFF
TRBV10-3 | 15 | TRBD1 | CAISGGGTGNQPQHF
TRBV2 | 15 | - | CASSTNAGSEGGYTF
TRBV6-5 | 12 | - | CASDSRNEKLFF
TRBV7-9 | 17 | TRBD1 | CASSSLGTGATNYGYTF
TRBV27 | 15 | TRBD1 | CASKGQGAVGSPLHF
TRBV7-9 | 15 | - | CASSKRAAGWDTIYF
TRBV5-1 | 16 | - | CASSLAQHSDTGELFF
TRBV7-9 | 14 | - | CASSFGLANTEAFF
TRBV7-9 | 14 | - | CASSLGGRTDTQYF
TRBV4-1 | 14 | TRBD1 | CASSRDRGLYEQYF
TRBV7-3 | 15 | - | CASSLYRSSYNEQFF
TRBV27 | 14 | - | CASNRGPSTDTQYF
TRBV20-1 | 11 | - | CSARTGQKLFF
TRBV19 | 15 | TRBD2 | CASSPLAGGAYEQYF
TRBV5-1 | 14 | - | CASSLGQQQETQYF
TRBV30 | 15 | TRBD2 | CAWSVTSGIYNEQFF
TRBV27 | 15 | - | CASSSPTYRNEKLFF
TRBV2 | 15 | - | CASTPTRGGNQPQHF
TRBV9 | 16 | TRBD1 | CASSVERQGAHNEQFF
TRBV6-1 | 16 | - | CASSEAITGYGNTIYF
TRBV7-2 | 14 | TRBD1 | CASSLDRVGNEQFF
TRBV7-2 | 15 | TRBD1 | CASSQTTGGGTEAFF
TRBV9 | 12 | TRBD2 | CASSPGGPEQYF
TRBV11-2 | 14 | - | CASSLDRDNYGYTF
TRBV7-2 | 17 | TRBD2 | CASSLVLASGGARELFF
TRBV5-4 | 18 | - | CASSRKTLGGATNEKLFF
TRBV29-1 | 14 | TRBD1 | CSVIRDRGSYEQYF
TRBV7-8 | 15 | - | CASGENGFSGNTIYF
TRBV7-3 | 14 | - | CASSLQASTDTQYF
TRBV19 | 16 | - | CASSIGARGSVKEAFF
TRBV9 | 14 | - | CASSPHRENEKLFF
TRBV4-3 | 16 | TRBD2 | CASSQDAGGSYNEQFF
TRBV7-2 | 16 | TRBD1 | CASGRVGTGRNTEAFF
TRBV18 | 13 | TRBD1 | CASSSDRGTEAFF
TRBV7-9 | 14 | TRBD1 | CASSPGQGPEKLFF
TRBV30 | 16 | - | CAWNEMRASNSYEQYF
TRBV6-5 | 16 | - | CASSYQVGSFDTEAFF
TRBV13 | 15 | - | CASSTRDGRVQPQHF
TRBV7-7 | 15 | - | CASSLGTPDTDTQYF
TRBV6-1 | 13 | - | CASREGGNTEAFF
TRBV30 | 13 | TRBD1 | CAWGRTGLVEAFF
TRBV7-2 | 15 | TRBD1 | CASSPTRQGYGTQYF
TRBV15 | 14 | TRBD1 | CATSRGQGTDTQYF